This TCR beta chain was found in a study of OX40 agonist ivuxolimab in advanced cancers. Study at large: Ivuxolimab, an antibody acting as an agonist of OX40 (CD134), was used to treat patients. Intravenous ivuxolimab at 0.01 to 10 mg/kg was given to patients every 2 weeks.

This CDR3 region has 13 residues. Germline lookup yields CDR1 SGHRS and CDR2 YFSETQ. V lost 4 bases and J 5 bases, leaving 13 bases between the germline ends. Only in-frame clones appear in the TCRdb table, and some are missing; sequencing was by immunoSEQ multiplex PCR. This table has over 60,000 clones, over 80% appearing once. Points on this clone: As yet, its antigen is unknown.

Whole-study findings and limits: The authors also found low normalized T-cell clonal expansion in some nonresponders.

This sequence was found in an adult with an advanced solid tumor such as melanoma, head and neck, liver or kidney cancer. Source: CD4+ or CD8+ T cells sorted from blood, taken in a trial of the OX40 agonist ivuxolimab. This chain connects TRBV5-1 to TRBJ2-7; D possibly matches TRBD1 or TRBD2 (5 bases each). CDR3 sequence: CASSLGVRNEQYF. As DNA, the CDR3 is TGCGCCAGCAGCCTGGGGGTCCGGAACGAGCAGTACTTC.